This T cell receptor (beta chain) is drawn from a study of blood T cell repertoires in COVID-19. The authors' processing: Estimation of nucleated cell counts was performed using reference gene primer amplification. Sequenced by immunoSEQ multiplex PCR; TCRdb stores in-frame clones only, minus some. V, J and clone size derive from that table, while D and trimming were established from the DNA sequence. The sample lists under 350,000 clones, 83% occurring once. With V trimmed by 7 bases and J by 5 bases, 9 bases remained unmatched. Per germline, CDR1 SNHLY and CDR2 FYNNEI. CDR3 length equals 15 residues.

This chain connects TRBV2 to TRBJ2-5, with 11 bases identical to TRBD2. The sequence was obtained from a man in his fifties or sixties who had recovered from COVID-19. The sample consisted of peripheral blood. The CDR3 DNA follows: TGTGCCAGCAAGTTTGTTAGCGGGAGGGGGGAGACCCAGTACTTC. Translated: CASKFVSGRGETQYF. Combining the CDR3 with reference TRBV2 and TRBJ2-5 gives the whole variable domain EPEVTQTPSHQVTQMGQEVILRCVPISNHLYFYWYRQILGQKVEFLVSFYNNEISEKSEIFDDQFSVERPDGSNFTLKIRSTKLEDSAMYFCASKFVSGRGETQYFGPGTRLLVL.